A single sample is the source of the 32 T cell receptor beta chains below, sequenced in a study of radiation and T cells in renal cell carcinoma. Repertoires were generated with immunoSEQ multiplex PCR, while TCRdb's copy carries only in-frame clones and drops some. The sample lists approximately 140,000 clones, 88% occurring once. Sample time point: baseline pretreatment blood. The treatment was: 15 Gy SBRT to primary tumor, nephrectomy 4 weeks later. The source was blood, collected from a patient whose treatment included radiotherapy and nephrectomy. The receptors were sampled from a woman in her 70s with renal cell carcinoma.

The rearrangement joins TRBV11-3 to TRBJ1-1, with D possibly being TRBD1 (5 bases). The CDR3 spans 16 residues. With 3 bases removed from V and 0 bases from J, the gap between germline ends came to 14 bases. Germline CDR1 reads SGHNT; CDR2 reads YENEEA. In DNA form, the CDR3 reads TGTGCCAGCAGCTTCACAGGCGCTCGTTTGAACACTGAAGCTTTCTTT. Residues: CASSFTGARLNTEAFF.

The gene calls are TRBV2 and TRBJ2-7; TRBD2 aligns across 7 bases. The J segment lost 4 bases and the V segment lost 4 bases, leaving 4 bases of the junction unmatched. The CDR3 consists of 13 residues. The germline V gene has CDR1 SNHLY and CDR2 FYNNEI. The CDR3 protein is CASSVLRGYEQYF. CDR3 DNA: TGTGCCAGCAGTGTGTTGCGGGGGTACGAGCAGTACTTC.

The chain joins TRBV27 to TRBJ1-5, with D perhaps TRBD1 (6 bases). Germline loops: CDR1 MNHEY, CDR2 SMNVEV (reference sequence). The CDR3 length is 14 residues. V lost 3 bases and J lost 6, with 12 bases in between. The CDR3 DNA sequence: TGTGCCAGCAGTTTTGCAGGGGTGGGTCAGCCCCAGCATTTT. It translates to CASSFAGVGQPQHF.

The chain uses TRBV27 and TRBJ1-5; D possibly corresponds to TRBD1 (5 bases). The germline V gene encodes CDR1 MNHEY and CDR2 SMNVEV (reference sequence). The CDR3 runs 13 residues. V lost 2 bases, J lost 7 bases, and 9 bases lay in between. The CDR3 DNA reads TGTGCCAGCAGTTTAATAGGGGTGCAGCCCCAGCATTTT. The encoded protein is CASSLIGVQPQHF.

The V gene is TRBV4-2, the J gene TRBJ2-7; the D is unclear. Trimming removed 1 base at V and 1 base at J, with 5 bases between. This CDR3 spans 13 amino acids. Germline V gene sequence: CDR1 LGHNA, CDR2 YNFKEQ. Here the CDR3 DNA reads TGTGCCAGCAGCCAAGTCCGGTCCTACGAGCAGTACTTC. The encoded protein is CASSQVRSYEQYF.

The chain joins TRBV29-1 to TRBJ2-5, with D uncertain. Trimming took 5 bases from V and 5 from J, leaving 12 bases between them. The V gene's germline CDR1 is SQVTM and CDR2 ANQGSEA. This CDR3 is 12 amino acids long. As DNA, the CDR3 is TGCAGCGTTATCAACGACGGGGAGACCCAGTACTTC. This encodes CSVINDGETQYF.

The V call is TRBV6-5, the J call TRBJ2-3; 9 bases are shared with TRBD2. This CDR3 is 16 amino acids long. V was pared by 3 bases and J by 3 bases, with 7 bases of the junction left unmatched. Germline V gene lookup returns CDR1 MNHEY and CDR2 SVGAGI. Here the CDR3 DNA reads TGTGCCAGCAGTTATACGCGGGGGGGCCTGACAGATACGCAGTATTTT. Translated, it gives CASSYTRGGLTDTQYF.

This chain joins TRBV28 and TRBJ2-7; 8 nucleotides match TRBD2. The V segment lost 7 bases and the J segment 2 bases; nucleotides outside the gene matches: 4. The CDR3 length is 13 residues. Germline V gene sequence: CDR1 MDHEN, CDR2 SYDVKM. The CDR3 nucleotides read TGTGCCAGCAATTCGGGGGGGCCCTACGAGCAGTACTTC. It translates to CASNSGGPYEQYF.

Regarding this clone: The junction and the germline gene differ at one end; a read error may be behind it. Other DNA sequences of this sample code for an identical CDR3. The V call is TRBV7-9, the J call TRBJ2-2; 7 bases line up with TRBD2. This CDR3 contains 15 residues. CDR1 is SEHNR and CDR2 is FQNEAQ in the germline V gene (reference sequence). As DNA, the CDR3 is TGCGCCAGCAGCTTAAGCCTAGCGGACACCGGGGAGCTGTTTTTT. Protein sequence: CASSLSLADTGELFF.

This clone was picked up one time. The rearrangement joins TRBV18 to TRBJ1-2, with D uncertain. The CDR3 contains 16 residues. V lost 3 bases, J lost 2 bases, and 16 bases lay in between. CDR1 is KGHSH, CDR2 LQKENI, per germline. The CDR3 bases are TGTGCCAGCTCACCCTCGCCCCGGACGGAAAACTATGGCTACACCTTC. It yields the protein CASSPSPRTENYGYTF.

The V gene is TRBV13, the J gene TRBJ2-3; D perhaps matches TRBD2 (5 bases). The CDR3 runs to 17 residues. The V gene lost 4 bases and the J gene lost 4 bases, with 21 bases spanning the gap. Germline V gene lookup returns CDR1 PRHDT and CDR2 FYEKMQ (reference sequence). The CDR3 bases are TGTGCCAGCAGCTCGACCGGCCCCGGGGTTTGGGCAGATACGCAGTATTTT. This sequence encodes CASSSTGPGVWADTQYF.

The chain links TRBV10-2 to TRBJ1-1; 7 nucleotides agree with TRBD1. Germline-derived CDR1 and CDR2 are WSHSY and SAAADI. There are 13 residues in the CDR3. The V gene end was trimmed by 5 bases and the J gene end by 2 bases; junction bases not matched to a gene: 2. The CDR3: CASSKGANTEAFF. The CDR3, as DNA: TGCGCCAGCAGTAAGGGGGCTAACACTGAAGCTTTCTTT.

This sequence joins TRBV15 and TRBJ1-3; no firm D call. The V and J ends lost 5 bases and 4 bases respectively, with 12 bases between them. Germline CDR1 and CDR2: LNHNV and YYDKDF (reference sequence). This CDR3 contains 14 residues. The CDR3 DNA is TGTGCCACCAGCGCGGACCCACGCGGAAACACCATATATTTT. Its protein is CATSADPRGNTIYF.

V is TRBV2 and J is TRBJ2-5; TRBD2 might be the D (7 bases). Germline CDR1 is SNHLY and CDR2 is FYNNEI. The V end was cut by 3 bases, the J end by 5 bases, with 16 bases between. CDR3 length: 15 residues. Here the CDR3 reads CASSEGGALKETQYF. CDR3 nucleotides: TGTGCCAGCAGTGAGGGGGGGGCGTTAAAGGAGACCCAGTACTTC.

CDR3 loop: CATSAGGYNEQFF. For the CDR3, the DNA is TGCGCCACCTCAGCGGGGGGGTACAATGAGCAGTTCTTC. The chain employs TRBV4-1 and TRBJ2-1; TRBD2 matches at 10 bases. The CDR3 is made up of 13 amino acids. Losses at the gene ends were 10 bases for V and 4 bases for J; bases not matched to a gene: 4. In germline, CDR1 is MGHRA, CDR2 YSYEKL.

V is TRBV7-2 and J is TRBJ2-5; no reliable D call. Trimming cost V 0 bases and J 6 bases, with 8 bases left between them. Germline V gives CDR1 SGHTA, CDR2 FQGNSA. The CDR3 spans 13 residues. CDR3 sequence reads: CASSLAGLQTQYF. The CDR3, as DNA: TGTGCCAGCAGCTTAGCGGGGTTGCAGACCCAGTACTTC.

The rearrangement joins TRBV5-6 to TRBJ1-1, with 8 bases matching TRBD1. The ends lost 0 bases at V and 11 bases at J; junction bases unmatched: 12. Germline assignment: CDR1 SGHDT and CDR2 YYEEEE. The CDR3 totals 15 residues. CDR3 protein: CASSLEVPGGDLAFF. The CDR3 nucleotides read TGTGCCAGCAGCTTGGAAGTGCCAGGGGGCGATTTGGCTTTCTTT.

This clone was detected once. Written as DNA, the CDR3 is TGTGCCAGCAGCTTATACTACAACACCGGGGAGCTGTTTTTT. It encodes CASSLYYNTGELFF. J is TRBJ2-2 and V is TRBV7-2, with D unresolved. The V and J ends lost 2 bases and 2 bases respectively, with 6 bases between them. Germline loops: CDR1 SGHTA, CDR2 FQGNSA. CDR3 size: 14 residues.

The chain's CDR3 is CAWAETRVSGEQYF. DNA of the CDR3: TGTGCCTGGGCGGAGACACGGGTGTCCGGGGAGCAGTACTTC. J is TRBJ2-7 and V is TRBV30; no definite D call. Trimming removed 5 bases at V and 7 bases at J, with 21 bases between. CDR3 length: 14 residues. The V gene's germline CDR1 is GTSNPN and CDR2 SVGIG (reference sequence). The variable domain in full, completed from reference TRBV30 and TRBJ2-7, reads SQTIHQWPATLVQPVGSPLSLECTVEGTSNPNLYWYRQAAGRGLQLLFYSVGIGQISSEVPQNLSASRPQDRQFILSSKKLLLSDSGFYLCAWAETRVSGEQYFGPGTRLTVT.

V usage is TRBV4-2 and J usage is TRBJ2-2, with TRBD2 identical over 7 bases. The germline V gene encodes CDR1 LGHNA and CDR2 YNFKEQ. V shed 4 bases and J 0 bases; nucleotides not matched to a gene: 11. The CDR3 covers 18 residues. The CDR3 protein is CASSPRVAGLANTGELFF. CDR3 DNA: TGTGCCAGCAGCCCCCGGGTAGCGGGCCTAGCGAACACCGGGGAGCTGTTTTTT.

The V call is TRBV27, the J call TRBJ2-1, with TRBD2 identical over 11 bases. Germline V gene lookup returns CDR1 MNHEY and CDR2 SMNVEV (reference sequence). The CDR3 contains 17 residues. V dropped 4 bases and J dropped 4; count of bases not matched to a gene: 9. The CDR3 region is CASSSISLAGGYNEQFF. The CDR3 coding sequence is TGTGCCAGCAGTTCTATCTCTCTAGCGGGGGGTTACAATGAGCAGTTCTTC.

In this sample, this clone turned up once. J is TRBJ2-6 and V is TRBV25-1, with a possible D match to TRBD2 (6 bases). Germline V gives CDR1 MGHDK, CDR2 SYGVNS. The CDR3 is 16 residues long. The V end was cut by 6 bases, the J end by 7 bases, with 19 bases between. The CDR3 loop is CASSPLWTGGANVLTF. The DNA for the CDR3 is TGTGCCAGCAGCCCCCTATGGACCGGGGGAGCCAACGTCCTGACTTTC.

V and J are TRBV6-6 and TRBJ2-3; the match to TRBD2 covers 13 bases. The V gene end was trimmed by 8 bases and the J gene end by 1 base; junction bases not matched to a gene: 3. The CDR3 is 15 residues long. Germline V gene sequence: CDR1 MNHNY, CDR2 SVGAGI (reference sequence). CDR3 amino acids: CASGGTSGGTDTQYF. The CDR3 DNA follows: TGTGCCAGCGGGGGGACTAGCGGGGGCACAGATACGCAGTATTTT.

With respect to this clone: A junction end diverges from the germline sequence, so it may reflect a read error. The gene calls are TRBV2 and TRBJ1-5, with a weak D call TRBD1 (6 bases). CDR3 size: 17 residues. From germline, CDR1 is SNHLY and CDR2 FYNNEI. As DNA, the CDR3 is TGTGCCAGCAGTGACCCGGGGGGGGCGTTGAGCAGTCAGCCCCAGCATTTT. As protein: CASSDPGGALSSQPQHF.

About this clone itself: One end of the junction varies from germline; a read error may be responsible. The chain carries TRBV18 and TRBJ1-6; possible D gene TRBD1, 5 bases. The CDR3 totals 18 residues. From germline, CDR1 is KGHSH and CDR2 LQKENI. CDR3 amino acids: CASSPPNPQAARDSPLHF. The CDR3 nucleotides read TGTGCCAGCTCGCCACCCAATCCACAGGCGGCAAGGGATTCACCCCTCCACTTT.

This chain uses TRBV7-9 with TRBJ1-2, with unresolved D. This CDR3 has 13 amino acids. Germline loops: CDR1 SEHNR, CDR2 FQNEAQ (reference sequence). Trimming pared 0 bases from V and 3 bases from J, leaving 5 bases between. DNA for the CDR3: TGTGCCAGCAGCTTAGCGAGCGACTATGGCTACACCTTC. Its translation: CASSLASDYGYTF.

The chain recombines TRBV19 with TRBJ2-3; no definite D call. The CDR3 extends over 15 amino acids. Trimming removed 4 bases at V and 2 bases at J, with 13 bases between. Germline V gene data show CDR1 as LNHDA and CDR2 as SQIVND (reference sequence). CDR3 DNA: TGTGCCAGTAGTAGCTTGAAGGCGAACACAGATACGCAGTATTTT. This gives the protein CASSSLKANTDTQYF. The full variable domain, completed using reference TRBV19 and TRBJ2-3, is DGGITQSPKYLFRKEGQNVTLSCEQNLNHDAMYWYRQDPGQGLRLIYYSQIVNDFQKGDIAEGYSVSREKKESFPLTVTSAQKNPTAFYLCASSSLKANTDTQYFGPGTRLTVL.

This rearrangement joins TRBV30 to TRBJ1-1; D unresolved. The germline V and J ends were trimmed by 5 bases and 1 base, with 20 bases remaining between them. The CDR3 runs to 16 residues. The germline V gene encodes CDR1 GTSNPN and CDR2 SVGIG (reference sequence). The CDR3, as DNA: TGTGCCTGGGGGATCGTAGCAGGTAGTAAGAACACTGAAGCTTTCTTT. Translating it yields CAWGIVAGSKNTEAFF. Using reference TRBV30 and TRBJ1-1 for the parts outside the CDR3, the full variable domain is SQTIHQWPATLVQPVGSPLSLECTVEGTSNPNLYWYRQAAGRGLQLLFYSVGIGQISSEVPQNLSASRPQDRQFILSSKKLLLSDSGFYLCAWGIVAGSKNTEAFFGQGTRLTVV.

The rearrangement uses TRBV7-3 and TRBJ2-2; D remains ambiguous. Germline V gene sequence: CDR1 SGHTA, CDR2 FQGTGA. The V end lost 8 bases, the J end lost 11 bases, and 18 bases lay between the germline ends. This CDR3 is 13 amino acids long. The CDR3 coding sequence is TGTGCCAGCTCGCGAACCGGTCGGCCTGAGCTGTTTTTT. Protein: CASSRTGRPELFF.

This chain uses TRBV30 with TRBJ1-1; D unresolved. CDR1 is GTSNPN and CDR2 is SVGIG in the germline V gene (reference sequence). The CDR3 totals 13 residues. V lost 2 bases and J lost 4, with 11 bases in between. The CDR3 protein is CAWSFSGSTEAFF. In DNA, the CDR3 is TGTGCCTGGAGTTTTTCGGGGTCCACTGAAGCTTTCTTT.

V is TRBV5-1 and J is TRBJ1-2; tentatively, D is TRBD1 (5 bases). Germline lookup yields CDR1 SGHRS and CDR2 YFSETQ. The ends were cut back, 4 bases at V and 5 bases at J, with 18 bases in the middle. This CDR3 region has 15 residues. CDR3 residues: CASSRDVQSSYGYTF. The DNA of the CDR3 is TGCGCCAGCAGCCGGGACGTTCAGTCTAGTTATGGCTACACCTTC.

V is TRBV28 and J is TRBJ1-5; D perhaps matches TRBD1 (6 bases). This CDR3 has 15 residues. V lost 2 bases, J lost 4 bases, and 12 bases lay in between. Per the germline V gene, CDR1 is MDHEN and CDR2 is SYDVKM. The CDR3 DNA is TGTGCCAGCAGTTTAGGGGGCCCTTGGAATCAGCCCCAGCATTTT. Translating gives CASSLGGPWNQPQHF.